This TCR beta chain was documented in a study of blood T cell repertoires in COVID-19. The data were produced by immunoSEQ multiplex PCR, yet TCRdb's version contains in-frame clones alone and is incomplete. Altogether about 520,000 clones are present, approximately 85% being singletons, with the ten largest covering approximately 3%. The CDR3 is made up of 12 amino acids. Trimming pared 3 bases from V and 3 bases from J, leaving 6 bases between. This rearrangement joins TRBV12-3 or TRBV12-4 to TRBJ2-7; D ambiguous. The material sequenced was peripheral blood. This receptor was identified in a human donor in a cohort sampled during active COVID-19. The DNA of the CDR3 is TGTGCCAGCAGTTTTATTTTCTACGAGCAGTACTTC. Its translation is CASSFIFYEQYF.